The TCR beta chain under discussion was sequenced for a study of CD4 T cells in relation to SARS-CoV-2 and coronaviruses. Background on the study: PBMCs were cultured with antigen for roughly 11 days before TCR beta sequencing.

The assay was immunoSEQ multiplex PCR, and TCRdb's table has in-frame clones only and misses some. The repertoire holds about 20,000 clones, with roughly 81% as singletons. Study-wide findings and caveats: Samples before the pandemic and after infection were not matched within any donor.

For this clone: Its antigen is as yet unknown.

Unexposed donor CD4+ T cells date from about 2011-2018, before the COVID-19 pandemic. After roughly ten days of culture, CD4+ T cells were isolated. As cell numbers allowed, unexposed-donor CD4+ T cells faced SARS-CoV-2 S/N and four cold-coronavirus spikes. PBMCs were plated at a few million per well in IL-2-containing medium. The V and J ends lost 2 bases and 2 bases respectively, with 3 bases between them. Germline assignment: CDR1 MNHEY and CDR2 SVGEGT. The CDR3 runs 13 residues. Sequencing used CD4+ T cells from PBMCs, cultured in vitro. V gene TRBV6-2 or TRBV6-3 combines with J gene TRBJ2-2, with D unclear. This receptor was identified in a human donor in good health. The CDR3 reads CASSYLNTGELFF. CDR3 bases: TGTGCCAGCAGTTACCTCAACACCGGGGAGCTGTTTTTT.